These 4 T cell receptor beta chains came from one sample sequenced in a study of technical replicates of blood from four donors. Sequencing was performed with immunoSEQ multiplex PCR; in TCRdb, only in-frame clones are kept and a portion is missing. The top ten hold about 0.43% of the sample, which has about 72,000 clones, 92% seen once. Sequenced sample: T cells isolated from PBMCs. Receptor source: a human donor in good health.

This clone was recorded only once. J is TRBJ1-5 and V is TRBV27; D not resolved. The germline CDR1 and CDR2 sequences are MNHEY and SMNVEV (reference sequence). CDR3 size: 13 residues. The germline V and J ends were trimmed by 5 bases and 1 base, with 6 bases remaining between them. The CDR3 reads CASSTISNQPQHF. The CDR3 DNA reads TGTGCCAGCAGTACTATCAGCAATCAGCCCCAGCATTTT.

The V gene is TRBV19, the J gene TRBJ1-1; 7 bases fit TRBD1. Per germline, CDR1 LNHDA and CDR2 SQIVND (reference sequence). The junction had 13 bases not matched to a gene; V was cut back by 7 bases and J by 5 bases. The CDR3 is 15 residues long. Here the CDR3 reads CASIPRWGQLTEAFF. As DNA, the CDR3 is TGTGCCAGTATCCCTCGGTGGGGACAGCTAACTGAAGCTTTCTTT.

In its sample, this clone was seen once. This sequence joins TRBV12-5 and TRBJ2-1; a weak D match, TRBD1 (5 bases). Germline-derived CDR1 and CDR2 are LGHNT and FRNRAP. The V and J ends lost 3 bases and 0 bases respectively, with 12 bases between them. This CDR3 has 16 residues. The CDR3 loop reads CASGFGAPSSYNEQFF. In DNA, the CDR3 is TGTGCTAGTGGTTTTGGGGCGCCGAGCTCCTACAATGAGCAGTTCTTC.

The V gene is TRBV7-3, the J gene TRBJ1-1; D is undetermined. The V gene's germline CDR1 is SGHTA and CDR2 FQGTGA. The CDR3 is made up of 14 amino acids. V shed 3 bases and J shed 1 base, with 9 bases lying between them. The chain's CDR3 is CASSLAAGNTEAFF. The CDR3, as DNA: TGTGCCAGCAGCTTGGCGGCGGGGAACACTGAAGCTTTCTTT.